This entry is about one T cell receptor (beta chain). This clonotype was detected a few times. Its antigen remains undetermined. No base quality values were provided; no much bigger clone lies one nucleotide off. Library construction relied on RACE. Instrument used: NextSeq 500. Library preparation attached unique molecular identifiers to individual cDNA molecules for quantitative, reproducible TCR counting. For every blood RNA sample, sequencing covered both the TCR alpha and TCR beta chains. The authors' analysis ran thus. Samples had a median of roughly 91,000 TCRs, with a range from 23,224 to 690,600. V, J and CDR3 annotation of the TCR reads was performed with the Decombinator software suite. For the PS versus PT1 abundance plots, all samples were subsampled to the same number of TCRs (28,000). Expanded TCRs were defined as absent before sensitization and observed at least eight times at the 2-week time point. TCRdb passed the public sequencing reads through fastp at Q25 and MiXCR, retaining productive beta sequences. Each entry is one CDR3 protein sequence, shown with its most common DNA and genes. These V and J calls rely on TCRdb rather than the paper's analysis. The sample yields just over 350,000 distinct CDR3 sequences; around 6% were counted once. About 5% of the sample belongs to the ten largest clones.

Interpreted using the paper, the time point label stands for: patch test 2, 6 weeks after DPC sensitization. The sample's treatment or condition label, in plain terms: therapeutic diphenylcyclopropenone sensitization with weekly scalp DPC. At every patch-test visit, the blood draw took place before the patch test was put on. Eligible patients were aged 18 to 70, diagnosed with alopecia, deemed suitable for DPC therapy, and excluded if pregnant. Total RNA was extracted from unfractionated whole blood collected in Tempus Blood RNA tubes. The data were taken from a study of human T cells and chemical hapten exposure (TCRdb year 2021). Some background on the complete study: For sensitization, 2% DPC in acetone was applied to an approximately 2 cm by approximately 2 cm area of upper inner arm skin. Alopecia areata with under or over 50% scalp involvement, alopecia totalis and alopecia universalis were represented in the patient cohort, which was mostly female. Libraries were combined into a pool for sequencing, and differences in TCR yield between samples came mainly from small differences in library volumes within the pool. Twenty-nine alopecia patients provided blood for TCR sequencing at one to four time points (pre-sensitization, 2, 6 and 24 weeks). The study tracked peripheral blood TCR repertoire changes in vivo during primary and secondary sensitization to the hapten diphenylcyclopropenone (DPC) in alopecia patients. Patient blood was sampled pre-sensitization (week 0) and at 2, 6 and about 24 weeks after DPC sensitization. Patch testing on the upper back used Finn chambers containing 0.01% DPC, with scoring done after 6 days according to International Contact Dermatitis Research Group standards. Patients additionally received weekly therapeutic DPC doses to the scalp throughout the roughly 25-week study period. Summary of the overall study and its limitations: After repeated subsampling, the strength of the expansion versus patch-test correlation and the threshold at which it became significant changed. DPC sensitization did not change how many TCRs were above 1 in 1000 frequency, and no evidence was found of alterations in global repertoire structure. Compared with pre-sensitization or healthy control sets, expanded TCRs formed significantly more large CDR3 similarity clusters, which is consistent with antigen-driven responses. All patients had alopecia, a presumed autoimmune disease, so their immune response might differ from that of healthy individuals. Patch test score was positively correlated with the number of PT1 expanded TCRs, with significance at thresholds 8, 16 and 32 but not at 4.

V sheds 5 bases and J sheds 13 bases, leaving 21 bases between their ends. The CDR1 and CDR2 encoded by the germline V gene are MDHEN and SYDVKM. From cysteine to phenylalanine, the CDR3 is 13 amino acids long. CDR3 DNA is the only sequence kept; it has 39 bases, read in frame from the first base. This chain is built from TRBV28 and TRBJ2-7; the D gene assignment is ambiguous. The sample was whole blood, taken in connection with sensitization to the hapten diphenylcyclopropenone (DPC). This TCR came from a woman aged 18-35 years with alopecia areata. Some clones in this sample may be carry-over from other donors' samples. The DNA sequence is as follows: TGTGCCAGCAGTCCCTCCTCCCCCTCGGCAGTATACTTC. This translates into CASSPSSPSAVYF.